This TCR beta chain is from a study of blood T cell repertoires in COVID-19. Study as a whole: Sample material is recorded as cDNA or gDNA derived from T cells, B-cell-depleted T cells, or PBMCs.

Authors' analysis steps: The authors estimated nucleated cell counts from reference gene primer amplification. Some clones are missing from TCRdb's copy, which holds only in-frame ones; the method was immunoSEQ multiplex PCR. The V and J calls and clone size come from that table; D and trimming were worked out from the DNA. The table lists 200,000 to 250,000 clones, approximately 82% of them singletons, with under 2% in the top ten. The germline V gene has CDR1 GTSNPN and CDR2 SVGIG (reference sequence). The CDR3 is made up of 14 amino acids. The V end lost 8 bases, the J end lost 6 bases, and 22 bases lay between the germline ends.

The sequencing input was peripheral blood. The chain recombines TRBV30 with TRBJ1-2, with D tentatively TRBD1 (6 bases). The receptor comes from an elderly woman with acute or convalescent COVID-19. This CDR3 reads CAGTPGHFVDGYTF. In DNA form, the CDR3 reads TGTGCCGGTACACCGGGACACTTTGTGGATGGCTACACCTTC.